These 5 T cell receptor beta chains share one sample of origin, sequenced in a study of T-cell reconstitution after alpha-beta-depleted transplantation in children. TCRbeta library preparation incorporated unique molecular identifiers. TCRdb used MiXCR to reprocess the PCR reads, holding one entry per CDR3 protein. The repertoire holds about 540,000 distinct CDR3 sequences, with 15% to 20% as singletons. Here the sequenced sample was PBMCs from the stem cell graft donor, taken from the stem cell graft. The receptors shown here come from a human donor who donated a stem cell graft to a child with acute lymphoblastic leukemia.

The chain has TRBV4-2 and TRBJ2-1, with 10 nucleotides matching TRBD2. J was trimmed by 2 bases and V by 4 bases; bases with no gene match: 5. The length of the CDR3 is 16 residues. The germline CDR1 and CDR2 sequences are LGHNA and YNFKEQ. The CDR3 DNA reads TGTGCCAGCAGCCTCAAAACTAGCGGGGCCTACAATGAGCAGTTCTTC. Translation gives CASSLKTSGAYNEQFF.

V is TRBV12-3 or TRBV12-4 and J is TRBJ2-3; the D call may be TRBD1 or TRBD2 (5 bases each). The CDR3 length is 17 residues. V lost 6 bases, J lost 1 base, and 20 bases lay in between. The CDR3 nucleotides read TGTGCCAGCAGCCCCCAGGTAGCCATGGGGGGCACAGATACGCAGTATTTT. Its protein is CASSPQVAMGGTDTQYF.

This chain uses TRBV20-1 with TRBJ1-4; 7 nucleotides agree with TRBD1. The V and J ends lost 1 base and 3 bases, in that order; junction bases with no gene match: 5. CDR1 DFQATT and CDR2 SNEGSKA come from the germline V gene (reference sequence). The CDR3 is 15 amino acids. As DNA, the CDR3 is TGCAGTGCTAGAGCGAACAGGGGAGCTAATGAAAAACTGTTTTTT. Amino acids: CSARANRGANEKLFF.

This clonotype was counted a few times. The chain carries TRBV5-1 and TRBJ1-2; D unresolved. In germline, CDR1 is SGHRS, CDR2 YFSETQ. This CDR3 has 14 amino acids. Between the trimmed V and J ends, which lost 4 bases and 0 bases, there was a span of 10 bases. CDR3 in amino acids: CASSPGSANYGYTF. The CDR3 nucleotides read TGCGCCAGCAGCCCAGGTTCAGCTAACTATGGCTACACCTTC.

The chain links TRBV18 to TRBJ2-5; no firm D call. The V end was cut by 0 bases, the J end by 2 bases, with 4 bases between. Germline CDR1 reads KGHSH; CDR2 reads LQKENI. The CDR3 loop spans 13 amino acids. CDR3 sequence: CASSPPVQETQYF. Written as DNA, the CDR3 is TGTGCCAGCTCACCACCGGTTCAAGAGACCCAGTACTTC.